This entry lists 20 T cell receptor beta chains sequenced from one sample in a study of post-analysis software for immune sequencing data. The study, taken as a whole, reports: Patients showed TRBV5-6, TRBV5-1 and TRBV20-1 among five TRBV segments more frequent than in controls.

These receptors' targets are unknown. Carried by the TCR beta cDNA libraries were unique molecular identifiers. MiXCR, run by TCRdb on the PCR reads, gives a single entry per CDR3 protein. In the table there are hundreds of thousands of distinct CDR3 sequences, less than 45% of which are singletons. Sequencing was done on a sample of blood. These receptors all come from a girl aged 10-17 years with multiple sclerosis.

The chain links TRBV21-1 to TRBJ2-7; TRBD2, the table's D call, was not compared with the DNA. TRBV21-1 has pseudogene status. The CDR3 is made up of 14 amino acids. CDR3 in DNA: TGTGCCAGCAGCTGGGAGCGGGAGATCTACGAGCAGTACTTC. Amino acid sequence: CASSWEREIYEQYF.

CDR3 in DNA: TGCAGTGCTTGGGACAGGGGGCACCAGCCCCAGCATTTT. Its translation: CSAWDRGHQPQHF. This rearrangement joins TRBV20-1 to TRBJ1-5; 12 bases are a match to TRBD1. The ends lost 5 bases at V and 7 bases at J; junction bases unmatched: 3. The CDR3 is 13 residues long. In germline, CDR1 is DFQATT, CDR2 SNEGSKA (reference sequence).

V gene TRBV10-3 combines with J gene TRBJ1-1; 9 bases agree with TRBD1. CDR3 size: 14 residues. J gave up 1 base and V 6 bases, and 3 bases lay outside the gene matches. The germline gives CDR1 ENHRY, CDR2 SYGVKD. The CDR3 loop reads CAIRWTGENTEAFF. DNA for the CDR3: TGTGCCATCAGGTGGACAGGGGAGAACACTGAAGCTTTCTTT.

The V gene is TRBV13, the J gene TRBJ2-1; unclear D gene. Germline values: CDR1 PRHDT, CDR2 FYEKMQ (reference sequence). The CDR3 is 9 residues long. The ends were cut back, 5 bases at V and 10 bases at J, with 3 bases in the middle. The CDR3 here is CASSVEQFF. The CDR3 nucleotides are TGTGCCAGCAGCGTAGAGCAGTTCTTC.

The rearrangement links TRBV29-1 to TRBJ2-1; no firm D call. V gave up 0 bases and J gave up 3 bases, with 3 bases separating them. This CDR3 spans 12 amino acids. CDR1 is SQVTM, CDR2 ANQGSEA, per germline. As DNA, the CDR3 is TGCAGCGTTGAAGATAACTACAATGAGCAGTTCTTC. Amino acids: CSVEDNYNEQFF.

V usage is TRBV4-3 and J usage is TRBJ1-1; D possibly corresponds to TRBD1 (6 bases). Trimming took 0 bases from V and 1 from J, leaving 18 bases between them. This CDR3 is 18 amino acids long. Germline lookup yields CDR1 LGHNA and CDR2 YSLEER. CDR3 DNA: TGCGCCAGCAGCCAAGATCTGTGGGGGGGCTGGAGGAACACTGAAGCTTTCTTT. It specifies CASSQDLWGGWRNTEAFF.

This rearrangement joins TRBV29-1 to TRBJ1-2; possibly TRBD1 for D (5 bases). Deletions cut 3 bases from V and 6 bases from J, with 8 bases between. Germline values: CDR1 SQVTM, CDR2 ANQGSEA. There are 11 residues in the CDR3. The CDR3 coding sequence is TGCAGCGTTGAGGGAGGGGATGGCTACACCTTC. Translating it yields CSVEGGDGYTF.

The chain combines TRBV20-1 with TRBJ2-1, with D unresolved. Germline V gene lookup returns CDR1 DFQATT and CDR2 SNEGSKA (reference sequence). Trimming shortened V by 6 bases and J by 4 bases, and 10 bases separated the two germline ends. CDR3 length: 12 residues. CDR3 region: CSAHIRYNEQFF. CDR3 DNA: TGCAGTGCCCATATACGATACAATGAGCAGTTCTTC.

This clonotype was seen more than once but under ten times. The CDR3 coding sequence is TGTGCCAGCAGTTTAGGTGGAGGGAGCAATGAGCAGTTCTTC. Residues: CASSLGGGSNEQFF. The chain links TRBV12-3 or TRBV12-4 to TRBJ2-1; TRBD2 is a possible D gene (6 bases). CDR3 length: 14 amino acids. Trimming stripped 1 base from V and 6 bases from J, with 10 bases between.

This clonotype was counted a few times. The chain carries TRBV20-1 and TRBJ2-1, with D possibly being TRBD2 (6 bases). CDR1 is DFQATT, CDR2 SNEGSKA, per germline (reference sequence). V lost 2 bases and J 6 bases, leaving 20 bases between the germline ends. This CDR3 comprises 16 residues. CDR3 bases: TGCAGTGCTAGAACCCCAAGTCACAGCGGGTCCAATGAGCAGTTCTTC. Translation: CSARTPSHSGSNEQFF.

The V gene is TRBV12-3 or TRBV12-4, the J gene TRBJ2-7, with D perhaps given as TRBD1 or TRBD2 (5 bases each). Trimming cost V 5 bases and J 4 bases, with 15 bases left between them. The CDR3 runs to 14 residues. The CDR3 DNA reads TGTGCCAGCAGTACTTGGGGCCGGACTTACGAGCAGTACTTC. It encodes CASSTWGRTYEQYF.

This clonotype was observed at least ten times. The CDR3 DNA reads TGCGCCAGCAGCCATGAAGCGGGAGGTTACTACGAGCAGTACTTC. Encoded protein: CASSHEAGGYYEQYF. The rearrangement links TRBV4-1 to TRBJ2-7, with 9 positions matching TRBD2. The CDR3 is 15 residues long. In germline, CDR1 is MGHRA, CDR2 YSYEKL. Losses at the gene ends were 3 bases for V and 3 bases for J; bases not matched to a gene: 6.

In its sample, this clonotype was seen a few times. The junction does not match germline at one end; this may be a read error. The chain recombines TRBV20-1 with TRBJ1-5; possible D gene TRBD1, 6 bases. Germline-derived CDR1 and CDR2 are DFQATT and SNEGSKA (reference sequence). The CDR3 is 15 amino acids. The CDR3 loop is CSARGGRYSNQPQHF. CDR3 DNA sequence: TGCAGTGCCAGAGGGGGACGGTATAGCAATCAGCCCCAGCATTTT.

V is TRBV20-1 and J is TRBJ2-1; the D is unclear. V gave up 3 bases and J gave up 1 base, with 10 bases separating them. Germline V gives CDR1 DFQATT, CDR2 SNEGSKA (reference sequence). This CDR3 spans 14 amino acids. CDR3 nucleotides: TGCAGTGCTAGCCGAAGCATTTCCTACAATGAGCAGTTCTTC. It encodes CSASRSISYNEQFF.

The CDR3 loop reads CASSFYRKQETQYF. The DNA of the CDR3 is TGTGCCAGCAGCTTTTACAGGAAGCAAGAGACCCAGTACTTC. The chain has TRBV7-9 and TRBJ2-5; the D gene is possibly TRBD1 (5 bases). The CDR3 has 14 amino acids. Germline CDR1 and CDR2: SEHNR and FQNEAQ (reference sequence). V shed 3 bases and J shed 2 bases, with 10 bases lying between them.

The rearrangement uses TRBV28 and TRBJ1-4; 8 bases fit TRBD1. The CDR3 length is 17 residues. Losses at the gene ends were 8 bases for V and 0 bases for J; bases not matched to a gene: 11. CDR1 is MDHEN, CDR2 SYDVKM, per germline. Here the CDR3 DNA reads TGTGCCAGCTCAGGAGCGGACAGGGTACCAACTAATGAAAAACTGTTTTTT. Residues: CASSGADRVPTNEKLFF.

This clonotype was seen a few times. This chain joins TRBV12-3 or TRBV12-4 and TRBJ1-2; D is uncertain. The CDR3 is made up of 12 amino acids. The germline V and J ends were trimmed by 5 bases and 7 bases, with 11 bases remaining between them. CDR3 in DNA: TGTGCCAGCAGTCTAAGTGAGGGTGGCTACACCTTC. Protein: CASSLSEGGYTF.

This chain joins TRBV11-1 and TRBJ2-7; weak D call: TRBD2 (5 bases). Between the trimmed V and J ends, which lost 6 bases and 3 bases, there was a span of 15 bases. The CDR3 is 14 amino acids. Germline V gene lookup returns CDR1 SGHAT and CDR2 FQDESV (reference sequence). The CDR3 sequence: CASSDPRVGYEQYF. CDR3 DNA: TGTGCCAGCAGTGACCCGCGGGTAGGCTACGAGCAGTACTTC.

The chain uses TRBV28 and TRBJ2-7; 8 bases agree with TRBD2. V was pared by 4 bases and J by 7 bases, with 9 bases of the junction left unmatched. Germline CDR1 is MDHEN and CDR2 is SYDVKM. This CDR3 contains 14 residues. CDR3 amino acids: CASSSGLVEGEQYF. CDR3 nucleotides: TGTGCCAGCAGTTCGGGACTAGTGGAGGGAGAGCAGTACTTC. The full variable domain, in which reference TRBV28 and TRBJ2-7 provide the parts outside the CDR3, is DVKVTQSSRYLVKRTGEKVFLECVQDMDHENMFWYRQDPGLGLRLIYFSYDVKMKEKGDIPEGYSVSREKKERFSLILESASTNQTSMYLCASSSGLVEGEQYFGPGTRLTVT.

This clonotype was seen more than once but under ten times. This chain joins TRBV20-1 and TRBJ1-5; 11 nucleotides agree with TRBD1. The CDR3 loop spans 17 amino acids. CDR1 DFQATT and CDR2 SNEGSKA come from the germline V gene (reference sequence). With V trimmed by 6 bases and J by 1 base, 11 bases remained unmatched. The DNA for the CDR3 is TGCAGTGCCCTCCAGCCAGGACAGGGGGCGAGCAATCAGCCCCAGCATTTT. It translates to CSALQPGQGASNQPQHF.